The present T cell receptor beta chain was sequenced within a study of T cell changes during pregnancy in multiple sclerosis. Measured with immunoSEQ multiplex PCR; TCRdb has only the in-frame clones, and not every one. The data contain tens of thousands of clones, over 75% of them singletons. The sequencing used peripheral blood, collected in the first trimester of pregnancy. The receptor's source is a female donor in good health, enrolled as a control in a pregnancy study.

CDR3 in amino acids: CASKSVRSGNTIYF. The CDR3 DNA reads as TGTGCCAGTAAGTCGGTTCGCTCTGGAAACACCATATATTTT. The J gene is TRBJ1-3, the V gene TRBV19, with unresolved D. The CDR3 totals 14 residues. V was cut by 7 bases and J by 0 bases, with 10 bases left in between. From germline, CDR1 is LNHDA and CDR2 SQIVND (reference sequence). Full variable domain (missing parts from reference TRBV19 and TRBJ1-3): DGGITQSPKYLFRKEGQNVTLSCEQNLNHDAMYWYRQDPGQGLRLIYYSQIVNDFQKGDIAEGYSVSREKKESFPLTVTSAQKNPTAFYLCASKSVRSGNTIYFGEGSWLTVV.